This TCR beta chain was sequenced during a study of blood T cell repertoires in COVID-19. Study-wide background: Some COVID-19 samples were acute and others convalescent; all came from the United States, Italy and Spain. PBMCs, B-cell-depleted T cells, or T cells provided the cDNA or gDNA that made up the material.

The CDR3 covers 14 residues. Germline V gene data show CDR1 as LNHDA and CDR2 as SQIVND (reference sequence). V lost 6 bases, J lost 0 bases, and 6 bases lay in between. Sequencing used immunoSEQ multiplex PCR; TCRdb keeps in-frame clones, though not all of them. The sample includes around 270,000 clones, under 90% of them seen just once. This TCR was recovered from a man between 60 and 75 years old with acute or convalescent COVID-19. Input material: peripheral blood. The J gene is TRBJ2-6, the V gene TRBV19; no clear D. The CDR3 DNA reads as TGTGCCAGTAGCCCTGTCTCTGGGGCCAACGTCCTGACTTTC. It yields the protein CASSPVSGANVLTF.